These T cell receptor beta chains were read from a single sample in a study of OX40 agonist ivuxolimab in advanced cancers. Generated by immunoSEQ multiplex PCR, the TCRdb table keeps only in-frame clones and is missing some. Counted here are tens of thousands of clones, more than 70% occurring once; the ten biggest clones make up under 15%. Sequencing was performed on CD4+ or CD8+ T cells sorted from blood, taken in a trial of the OX40 agonist ivuxolimab. The receptors were gathered from an adult with an advanced solid tumor such as melanoma, head and neck, liver or kidney cancer. The CDR3 runs from the conserved cysteine through the conserved F or W. A D gene is named only where the DNA matches it firmly. Clone size is stated in some rows and not others, as once, few, many or a class when expanded.

- | TRBD2 | TRBV13 | CASSGLLAGVSYEQYF
- | - | TRBV7-8 | CATVEGGGQPQHF
- | - | TRBV6-6 | CASSYSPGDYEQYF
once | - | TRBV4-1 | CASSQNSGEPRHF
- | - | TRBV28 | CASSRGTATSYEQYF
- | TRBD1 | TRBV6-4 | CASKVDRENTEAFF
- | - | TRBV6-1 | CASSEIRFNYGYTF
- | - | TRBV6-1 | CASRLKEGSNQPQHF
- | - | TRBV10-3 | CAISAREMDTIYF
once | TRBD2 | TRBV2 | CASRLAGGRGVETQYF
- | TRBD2 | TRBV25-1 | CATGTSQTETQYF
- | TRBD2 | TRBV19 | CAAGGTSQETQYF
medium-sized | - | TRBV29-1 | CSTPRTDNYGYTF
- | - | TRBV2 | CASSKIPNDGYTF
few | TRBD1 | TRBV5-5 | CASSNFQGAREVNTEAFF
- | - | TRBV13 | CASSLGGYSHYGYTF
- | - | TRBV5-4 | CASSLDGGITSTDTQYF
- | - | TRBV6-5 | CASKTNVYNEQFF
- | - | TRBV25-1 | CASSDTRVEGKNIQYF
- | TRBD1 | TRBV6-1 | CASPTGGRETQYF
- | TRBD2 | TRBV29-1 | CSVEALAGESLSGELFF
- | - | TRBV19 | CATSAESSYEQYF
- | - | TRBV10-3 | CASSAGQTLYEQYF
- | TRBD1 | TRBV4-1 | CASSGRQGNTEAFF
- | TRBD2 | TRBV2 | CASSEELAGGNEQFF
- | TRBD2 | TRBV27 | CASSPNMFGTSVYEQYF
- | - | TRBV18 | CASSPLATGELFF
- | - | TRBV4-2 | CASSQDGGPRTQYF
- | - | TRBV4-1 | CASSQDTRSPRAIVDFEQYF
- | - | TRBV30 | CAWSMSKSWTLYEQYF
- | - | TRBV29-1 | CSVDKTDRGVNEQFF
- | - | TRBV7-9 | CASSQDLGSGNEAFF
- | TRBD2 | TRBV27 | CASRILTRAGGADTQYF
- | TRBD2 | TRBV9 | CASSAGGPDYEQFF
- | - | TRBV7-9 | CASSPGGVEAFF
- | TRBD2 | TRBV6-1 | CASQNPGLLSYEQYF
- | TRBD2 | TRBV18 | CASSPRTAGVYNEQFF
- | - | TRBV10-1 | CASSENSENYGYTF
- | - | TRBV29-1 | CSVDSTTKSGNLYEQYF
once | TRBD2 | TRBV10-3 | CATKAGGEGGGANVLTF
- | - | TRBV5-6 | CASGLGGSNQPQHF
- | - | TRBV5-4 | CASSRGDIFNYGYTF
many | TRBD1 | TRBV27 | CASRGTGGIRFSYGYTF
- | - | TRBV19 | CASSMTWEAGELFF
- | - | TRBV28 | CASSWDNEQFF
- | - | TRBV6-7 | CAFYRPNYGYTF
- | - | TRBV10-1 | CASRGHSYEQYF
once | - | TRBV5-6 | CASSLEGFQETQYF
- | - | TRBV18 | CASSPRRTYTDTQYF
- | - | TRBV25-1 | CASSETSRGDTQYF
- | - | TRBV6-6 | CASAETLRVETQYF
- | TRBD1 | TRBV7-6 | CASSSFPGQGARSYEQYF
- | TRBD1 | TRBV6-1 | CASSEGRQGLVPSYYYGYTF
- | TRBD1 | TRBV4-1 | CASSHKLAGGADTQYF
- | TRBD1 | TRBV7-2 | CASSNFQGAREVNTEAFF
- | - | TRBV5-4 | CASSQDGSYEQYF
- | TRBD1 | TRBV30 | CAWSEVTGPQETQYF
- | TRBD1 | TRBV5-4 | CASSRQGVNQPQHF
- | - | TRBV19 | CASSIPSSYNEQFF
- | TRBD1 | TRBV27 | CASSLHGQVGRNTEAFF